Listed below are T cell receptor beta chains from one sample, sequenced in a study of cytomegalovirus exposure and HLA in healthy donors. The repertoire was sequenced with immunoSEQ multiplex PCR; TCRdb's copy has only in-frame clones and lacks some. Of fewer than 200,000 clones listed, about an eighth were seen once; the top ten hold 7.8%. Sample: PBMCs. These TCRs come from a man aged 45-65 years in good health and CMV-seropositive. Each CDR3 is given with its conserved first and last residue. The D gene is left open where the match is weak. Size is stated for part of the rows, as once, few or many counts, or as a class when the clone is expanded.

CDR3nt: TGTGCCAGCAGTCAAAGCGGGGGACGGGCCGGGGAGCTGTTTTTT
CDR3aa: CASSQSGGRAGELFF
v_gene: TRBV5-8
j_gene: TRBJ2-2
d_gene: TRBD2
abundance: -

CDR3nt: TGCGCCAGCAGCTTGGGACAGGGGAAGACAGATACGCAGTATTTT
CDR3aa: CASSLGQGKTDTQYF
v_gene: TRBV5-1
j_gene: TRBJ2-3
d_gene: TRBD1
abundance: -

CDR3nt: TGTGCCAGCAGAAGTAGTTATAGCAATCAGCCCCAGCATTTT
CDR3aa: CASRSSYSNQPQHF
v_gene: TRBV27
j_gene: TRBJ1-5
d_gene: -
abundance: -

CDR3nt: TGTGCCAGCAGCTTGACGCGGGGGGAGTCCGCAAAGCAGTTCTTC
CDR3aa: CASSLTRGESAKQFF
v_gene: TRBV5-4
j_gene: TRBJ2-1
d_gene: TRBD2
abundance: few

CDR3nt: TGTGCCAGTAGTTGGGGGTCCGGGGGTAACACCGGGGAGCTGTTTTTT
CDR3aa: CASSWGSGGNTGELFF
v_gene: TRBV19
j_gene: TRBJ2-2
d_gene: -
abundance: -

CDR3nt: TGTGCCAGTAGACGCGGACTAGCGGGGTTAGAGACCCAGTACTTC
CDR3aa: CASRRGLAGLETQYF
v_gene: TRBV19
j_gene: TRBJ2-5
d_gene: TRBD2
abundance: -

CDR3nt: TGCAGCGCCGGACAGAATGAAAAACTGTTTTTT
CDR3aa: CSAGQNEKLFF
v_gene: TRBV29-1
j_gene: TRBJ1-4
d_gene: -
abundance: few

CDR3nt: TGTGCCAGCAGAGGGAGGGGCTCCTACGAGCAGTACTTC
CDR3aa: CASRGRGSYEQYF
v_gene: TRBV14
j_gene: TRBJ2-7
d_gene: TRBD2
abundance: few

CDR3nt: TGTGCTAGTGGTTACCAGGGTCACGGAAACACCATATATTTT
CDR3aa: CASGYQGHGNTIYF
v_gene: TRBV12-5
j_gene: TRBJ1-3
d_gene: -
abundance: -

CDR3nt: TGTGCCAGCAGCCCTTCTTTATCCGGGGAGCTGTTTTTT
CDR3aa: CASSPSLSGELFF
v_gene: TRBV6-5
j_gene: TRBJ2-2
d_gene: -
abundance: few

CDR3nt: TGCGCCAGCAGCCTAGAGAGCTCCTATAATTCACCCCTCCACTTT
CDR3aa: CASSLESSYNSPLHF
v_gene: TRBV5-1
j_gene: TRBJ1-6
d_gene: -
abundance: few

CDR3nt: TGTGCCAGCAGCTCTTACGCGACAGGGCGGAAAGTAACCGGGGAGCTGTTTTTT
CDR3aa: CASSSYATGRKVTGELFF
v_gene: TRBV11-3
j_gene: TRBJ2-2
d_gene: TRBD1
abundance: few

CDR3nt: TGTGCCAGCAGCGCCGGGACAGGAGGAACGACCCAGTACTTC
CDR3aa: CASSAGTGGTTQYF
v_gene: TRBV9
j_gene: TRBJ2-5
d_gene: TRBD1
abundance: few

CDR3nt: TGTGCCAGCAGCCCCGGACAGGGGGCTATCGACGAGCAGTACTTC
CDR3aa: CASSPGQGAIDEQYF
v_gene: TRBV11-1
j_gene: TRBJ2-7
d_gene: TRBD1
abundance: few

CDR3nt: TGTGCCTGGTCATTTGGGGCCAACGTCCTGACTTTC
CDR3aa: CAWSFGANVLTF
v_gene: TRBV30
j_gene: TRBJ2-6
d_gene: -
abundance: -

CDR3nt: TGTGCCAGCAGTGAAAGAACAGGGATGAGAGGAAACACCATATATTTT
CDR3aa: CASSERTGMRGNTIYF
v_gene: TRBV2
j_gene: TRBJ1-3
d_gene: -
abundance: few

CDR3nt: TGTGCCAGTAGGAACACAGGGGGCTCATCCTTTAGTTCACCCCTCCACTTT
CDR3aa: CASRNTGGSSFSSPLHF
v_gene: TRBV19
j_gene: TRBJ1-6
d_gene: TRBD1
abundance: -

CDR3nt: TGTGCCAGTAGTATGACAGGGGTCGATGACTATGGCTACACCTTC
CDR3aa: CASSMTGVDDYGYTF
v_gene: TRBV19
j_gene: TRBJ1-2
d_gene: TRBD1
abundance: -

CDR3nt: TGTGCCAGCAGTTACTCGGCGGATAATTCACCCCTCCACTTT
CDR3aa: CASSYSADNSPLHF
v_gene: TRBV6-5
j_gene: TRBJ1-6
d_gene: -
abundance: few

CDR3nt: TGTGCCACCAGCAGACCGATTGGGGGGGGGCCTGGAAACACCATATATTTT
CDR3aa: CATSRPIGGGPGNTIYF
v_gene: TRBV15
j_gene: TRBJ1-3
d_gene: -
abundance: few

CDR3nt: TGTGCCAGCAGCTTAAGAGAGGGGGTAGCCTACGAGCAGTACTTC
CDR3aa: CASSLREGVAYEQYF
v_gene: TRBV11-2
j_gene: TRBJ2-7
d_gene: -
abundance: -

CDR3nt: TGCGCCAGCAGCCGAGGGACTTTTGGAAACACCATATATTTT
CDR3aa: CASSRGTFGNTIYF
v_gene: TRBV4-3
j_gene: TRBJ1-3
d_gene: -
abundance: -

CDR3nt: TGTGCCAGCAGCTCGACAGGGTACAATGAGCAGTTCTTC
CDR3aa: CASSSTGYNEQFF
v_gene: TRBV5-4
j_gene: TRBJ2-1
d_gene: TRBD1
abundance: -

CDR3nt: TGTGCCAGCAGTTACTCGAGATCGAACACTGAAGCTTTCTTT
CDR3aa: CASSYSRSNTEAFF
v_gene: TRBV6-5
j_gene: TRBJ1-1
d_gene: -
abundance: few

CDR3nt: TGCAGCGTTGATGGGGCAGGGGCCCACGAGCAGTACTTC
CDR3aa: CSVDGAGAHEQYF
v_gene: TRBV29-1
j_gene: TRBJ2-7
d_gene: -
abundance: few

CDR3nt: TGTGCCAGCAGCCCCGCGGGGGCGAGAGAGACCCAGTACTTC
CDR3aa: CASSPAGARETQYF
v_gene: TRBV9
j_gene: TRBJ2-5
d_gene: -
abundance: -

CDR3nt: TGTGCCAGCAGTTTATCCTACAGGGTTCGGGGGGGCACTGAAGCTTTCTTT
CDR3aa: CASSLSYRVRGGTEAFF
v_gene: TRBV28
j_gene: TRBJ1-1
d_gene: -
abundance: few

CDR3nt: TGTGCCAGCAGAGGGACCGTTCGGGGGTATGGCTACACCTTC
CDR3aa: CASRGTVRGYGYTF
v_gene: TRBV6-5
j_gene: TRBJ1-2
d_gene: -
abundance: few

CDR3nt: TGTGCCTGGCGGCCAGGGACAGGGACCTACGAGCAGTACTTC
CDR3aa: CAWRPGTGTYEQYF
v_gene: TRBV30
j_gene: TRBJ2-7
d_gene: TRBD1
abundance: few

CDR3nt: TGTGCCACCAGCAGGGGCACAGGGTCGTCCCTCAATCAGCCCCAGCATTTT
CDR3aa: CATSRGTGSSLNQPQHF
v_gene: TRBV15
j_gene: TRBJ1-5
d_gene: -
abundance: few

CDR3nt: TGTGCCAGCACCGAGGACGGGACAGGGTCCTACGAGCAGTACTTC
CDR3aa: CASTEDGTGSYEQYF
v_gene: TRBV7-2
j_gene: TRBJ2-7
d_gene: TRBD1
abundance: -

CDR3nt: TGTGCCAGCAGCGTAGGAGGATCAGCCGGGGAGCAGTACTTC
CDR3aa: CASSVGGSAGEQYF
v_gene: TRBV9
j_gene: TRBJ2-7
d_gene: -
abundance: few

CDR3nt: TGTGCCAGCAGCTCCAACGGCAGGGGGGCTCCTTCTTACGAGCAGTACTTC
CDR3aa: CASSSNGRGAPSYEQYF
v_gene: TRBV21-1
j_gene: TRBJ2-7
d_gene: -
abundance: -

CDR3nt: TGTGCCAGCAGCTTAGGAATGGGGGGCTATGGCTACACCTTC
CDR3aa: CASSLGMGGYGYTF
v_gene: TRBV7-6
j_gene: TRBJ1-2
d_gene: -
abundance: -

CDR3nt: TGTGCCAGCAGTTTATATGGGGGAGGTGCAGAGACCCAGTACTTC
CDR3aa: CASSLYGGGAETQYF
v_gene: TRBV27
j_gene: TRBJ2-5
d_gene: -
abundance: few

CDR3nt: TGTGCCAGCAGTGACTCGAGGAGGGCCAATTCACCCCTCCACTTT
CDR3aa: CASSDSRRANSPLHF
v_gene: TRBV6-4
j_gene: TRBJ1-6
d_gene: -
abundance: few

CDR3nt: TGCGCCAGCAGCCAAGATATTGCAGGGTGGGCTCATTTT
CDR3aa: CASSQDIAGWAHF
v_gene: TRBV4-3
j_gene: TRBJ2-3
d_gene: -
abundance: few

CDR3nt: TGTGCCAGCAGCTTCTTGAGAGGCACTGAAGCTTTCTTT
CDR3aa: CASSFLRGTEAFF
v_gene: TRBV7-2
j_gene: TRBJ1-1
d_gene: -
abundance: few

CDR3nt: TGTGCCAGCAGCTTAGCGCTCGGGGTCGGGTCCCAGCATTTT
CDR3aa: CASSLALGVGSQHF
v_gene: TRBV7-2
j_gene: TRBJ1-5
d_gene: -
abundance: few

CDR3nt: TGTGCCAGCAGCTTATCTGGGGGCATGAACACTGAAGCTTTCTTT
CDR3aa: CASSLSGGMNTEAFF
v_gene: TRBV11-3
j_gene: TRBJ1-1
d_gene: -
abundance: few

CDR3nt: TGTGCCAGCAGCCAGGGTTCTAGCGGGGATCTCGAGCAGTACTTC
CDR3aa: CASSQGSSGDLEQYF
v_gene: TRBV4-2
j_gene: TRBJ2-7
d_gene: TRBD2
abundance: few

CDR3nt: TGTGCCAGCAGTCGGGACAGGGGAGCCTTTAGCAATCAGCCCCAGCATTTT
CDR3aa: CASSRDRGAFSNQPQHF
v_gene: TRBV28
j_gene: TRBJ1-5
d_gene: TRBD1
abundance: few

CDR3nt: TGCGCCAGCAGCCAGGGACAGTTTTCCAACACTGAAGCTTTCTTT
CDR3aa: CASSQGQFSNTEAFF
v_gene: TRBV4-1
j_gene: TRBJ1-1
d_gene: TRBD1
abundance: few

CDR3nt: TGTGCCAGCAGTTTCAGCGGGGGGGGCTACGAGCAGTACTTC
CDR3aa: CASSFSGGGYEQYF
v_gene: TRBV5-6
j_gene: TRBJ2-7
d_gene: TRBD2
abundance: -

CDR3nt: TGTGCCAGCAGGCCGGTACGCTCTGGGGCCAACGTCCTGACTTTC
CDR3aa: CASRPVRSGANVLTF
v_gene: TRBV7-8
j_gene: TRBJ2-6
d_gene: -
abundance: few

CDR3nt: TGCGCCAGCAGCCCGCACTTACTAGCGGGGGGACAAGAGACCCAGTACTTC
CDR3aa: CASSPHLLAGGQETQYF
v_gene: TRBV4-3
j_gene: TRBJ2-5
d_gene: TRBD2
abundance: -

CDR3nt: TGTGCCAGCAGGCCGGGACAGGGGGCGGATTATGGCTACACCTTC
CDR3aa: CASRPGQGADYGYTF
v_gene: TRBV5-4
j_gene: TRBJ1-2
d_gene: TRBD1
abundance: -

CDR3nt: TGTGCCAGCAGTTACCCGGAGGATACGCAGTATTTT
CDR3aa: CASSYPEDTQYF
v_gene: TRBV6-5
j_gene: TRBJ2-3
d_gene: -
abundance: few

CDR3nt: TGTGCCAGCAGCTTAGCGTTCAGGGTCTACAATGAGCAGTTCTTC
CDR3aa: CASSLAFRVYNEQFF
v_gene: TRBV7-8
j_gene: TRBJ2-1
d_gene: -
abundance: few

CDR3nt: TGTGCCAGCAGCGTAGCGGGGTCCGGGGAGCTGTTTTTT
CDR3aa: CASSVAGSGELFF
v_gene: TRBV9
j_gene: TRBJ2-2
d_gene: -
abundance: few

CDR3nt: TGTGCCAGCAGCGAGCGCGGGACAGGGGGTACTTCACCCCTCCACTTT
CDR3aa: CASSERGTGGTSPLHF
v_gene: TRBV7-2
j_gene: TRBJ1-6
d_gene: TRBD1
abundance: -

CDR3nt: TGTGCCAGCAGCCTCTCGGGGGGGCAAGAGACCCAGTACTTC
CDR3aa: CASSLSGGQETQYF
v_gene: TRBV7-3
j_gene: TRBJ2-5
d_gene: TRBD2
abundance: -

CDR3nt: TGTGCCATTCCAGGACAGCCTGGAAACACCATATATTTT
CDR3aa: CAIPGQPGNTIYF
v_gene: TRBV19
j_gene: TRBJ1-3
d_gene: -
abundance: few